This T cell receptor beta chain was recovered during a study of T cell responses to AZD1222 COVID-19 vaccine. Measured with immunoSEQ multiplex PCR; TCRdb has only the in-frame clones, and not every one. The sample has more than 110,000 clones, 80% to 95% seen once. Regarding this clone: Its matching antigen is unknown.

Study results and caveats: The study identified only six AZD1222 recipients as seropositive at baseline.

There are 12 residues in the CDR3. Germline CDR1 LGHDT, CDR2 YNNKEL (reference sequence). Trimming left V 7 bases short and J 1 base short, with 8 bases between. Sequencing was performed on peripheral blood, taken 28 days after the second AZD1222 dose. The sequence was collected from an adult who received the AZD1222 COVID-19 vaccine. The chain carries TRBV3-1 (or the pseudogene TRBV3-2) and TRBJ2-7; the D is unclear. For the CDR3, the DNA is TGTGCCAGCACCTCGGATTCCTACGAGCAGTACTTC. Its protein is CASTSDSYEQYF.